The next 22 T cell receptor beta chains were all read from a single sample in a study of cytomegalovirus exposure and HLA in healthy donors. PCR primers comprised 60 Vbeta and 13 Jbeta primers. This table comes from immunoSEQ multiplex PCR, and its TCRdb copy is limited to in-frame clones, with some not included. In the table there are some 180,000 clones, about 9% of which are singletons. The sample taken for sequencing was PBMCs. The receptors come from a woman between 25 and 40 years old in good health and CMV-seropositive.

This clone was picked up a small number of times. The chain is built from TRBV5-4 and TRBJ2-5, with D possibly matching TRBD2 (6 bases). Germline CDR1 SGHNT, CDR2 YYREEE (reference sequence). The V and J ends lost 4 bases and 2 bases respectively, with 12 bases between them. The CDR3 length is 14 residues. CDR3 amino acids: CASSHRDSQETQYF. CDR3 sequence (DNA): TGTGCCAGCAGCCACCGGGACTCGCAAGAGACCCAGTACTTC.

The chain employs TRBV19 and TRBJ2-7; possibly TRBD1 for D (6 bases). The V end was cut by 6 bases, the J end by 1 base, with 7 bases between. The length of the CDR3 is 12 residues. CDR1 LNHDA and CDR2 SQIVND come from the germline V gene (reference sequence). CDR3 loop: CASSRGSYEQYF. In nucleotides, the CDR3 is TGTGCCAGTAGCAGGGGTTCCTACGAGCAGTACTTC.

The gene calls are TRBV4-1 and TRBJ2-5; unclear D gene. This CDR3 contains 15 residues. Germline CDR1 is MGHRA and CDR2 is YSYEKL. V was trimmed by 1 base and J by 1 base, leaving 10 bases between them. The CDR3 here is CASSQGALGQETQYF. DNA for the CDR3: TGCGCCAGCAGCCAAGGGGCACTGGGCCAAGAGACCCAGTACTTC.

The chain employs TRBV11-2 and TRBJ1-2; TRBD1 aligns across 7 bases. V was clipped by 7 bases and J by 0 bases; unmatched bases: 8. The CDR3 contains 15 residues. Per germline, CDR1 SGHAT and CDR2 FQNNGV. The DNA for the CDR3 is TGTGCCAGCAACACAGTGAGGGGGCCTAACTATGGCTACACCTTC. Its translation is CASNTVRGPNYGYTF.

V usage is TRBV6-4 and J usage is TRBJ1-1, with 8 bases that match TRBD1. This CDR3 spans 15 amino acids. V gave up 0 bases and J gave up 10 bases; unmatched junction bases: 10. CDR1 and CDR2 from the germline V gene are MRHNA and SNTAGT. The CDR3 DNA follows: TGTGCCAGCAGTGACTCGGTGGGGCAGGGGGCCGCAGCTTTCTTT. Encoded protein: CASSDSVGQGAAAFF.

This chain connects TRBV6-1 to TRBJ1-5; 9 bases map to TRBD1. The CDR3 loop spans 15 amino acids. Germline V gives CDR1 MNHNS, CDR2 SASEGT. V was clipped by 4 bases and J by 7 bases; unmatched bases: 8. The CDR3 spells CASSALDRGTQPQHF. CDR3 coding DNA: TGTGCCAGCAGTGCACTGGACAGGGGTACCCAGCCCCAGCATTTT.

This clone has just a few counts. CDR3 sequence (DNA): TGTGCCAGCAGCTTAGGGACAGGGGGTTTGCAGCCCCAGCATTTT. Its translation is CASSLGTGGLQPQHF. This sequence joins TRBV7-6 and TRBJ1-5; 10 bases agree with TRBD1. V shed 1 base, J shed 7 bases, and the junction held 4 bases outside the gene matches. Germline V gene sequence: CDR1 SGHVS, CDR2 FNYEAQ. The CDR3 consists of 15 residues.

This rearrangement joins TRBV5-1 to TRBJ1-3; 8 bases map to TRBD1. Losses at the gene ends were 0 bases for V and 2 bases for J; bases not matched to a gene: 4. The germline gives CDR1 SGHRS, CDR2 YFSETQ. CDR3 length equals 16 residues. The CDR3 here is CASSLGLDRAGNTIYF. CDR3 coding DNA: TGCGCCAGCAGCTTGGGGCTGGACAGGGCTGGAAACACCATATATTTT.

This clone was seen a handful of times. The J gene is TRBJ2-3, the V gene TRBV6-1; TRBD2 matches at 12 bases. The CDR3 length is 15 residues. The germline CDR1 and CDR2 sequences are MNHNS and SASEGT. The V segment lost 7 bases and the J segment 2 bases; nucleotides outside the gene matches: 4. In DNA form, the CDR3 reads TGTGCCAGCAACGGACTAGCGGGGATCACAGATACGCAGTATTTT. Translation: CASNGLAGITDTQYF.

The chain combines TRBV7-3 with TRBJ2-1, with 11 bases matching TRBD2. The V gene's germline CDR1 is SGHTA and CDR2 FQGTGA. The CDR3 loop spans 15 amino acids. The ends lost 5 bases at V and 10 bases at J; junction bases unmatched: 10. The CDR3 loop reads CASSATSGTTEEQFF. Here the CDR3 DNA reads TGTGCCAGCAGCGCGACTAGCGGGACTACGGAGGAGCAGTTCTTC.

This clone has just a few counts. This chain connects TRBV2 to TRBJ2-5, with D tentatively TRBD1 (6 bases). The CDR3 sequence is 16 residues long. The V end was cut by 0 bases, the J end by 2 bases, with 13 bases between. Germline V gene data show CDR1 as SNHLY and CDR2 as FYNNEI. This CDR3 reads CASSEALLRGQETQYF. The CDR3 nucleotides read TGTGCCAGCAGTGAAGCGCTTCTCAGGGGTCAAGAGACCCAGTACTTC.

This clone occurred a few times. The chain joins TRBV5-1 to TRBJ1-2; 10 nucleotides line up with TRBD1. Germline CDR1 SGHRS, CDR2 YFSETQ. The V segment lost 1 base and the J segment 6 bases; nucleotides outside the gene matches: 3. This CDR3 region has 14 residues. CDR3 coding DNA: TGCGCCAGCAGCTTGCTAGGGACAGGGGATGGCTACACCTTC. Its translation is CASSLLGTGDGYTF.

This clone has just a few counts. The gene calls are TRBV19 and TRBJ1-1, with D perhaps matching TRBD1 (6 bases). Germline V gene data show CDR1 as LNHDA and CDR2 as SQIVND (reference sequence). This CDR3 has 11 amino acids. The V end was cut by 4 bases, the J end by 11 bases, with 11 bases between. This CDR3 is CASSTGAGAFF. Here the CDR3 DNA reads TGTGCCAGTAGTACAGGGGCCGGGGCTTTCTTT.

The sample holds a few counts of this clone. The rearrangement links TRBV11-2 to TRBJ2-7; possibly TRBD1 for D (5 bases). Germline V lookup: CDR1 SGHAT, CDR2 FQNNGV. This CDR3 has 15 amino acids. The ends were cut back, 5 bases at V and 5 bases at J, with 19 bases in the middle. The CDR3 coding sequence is TGTGCCAGCAGCGCAACCCTCAGGGCGGACAACGAGCAGTACTTC. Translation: CASSATLRADNEQYF.

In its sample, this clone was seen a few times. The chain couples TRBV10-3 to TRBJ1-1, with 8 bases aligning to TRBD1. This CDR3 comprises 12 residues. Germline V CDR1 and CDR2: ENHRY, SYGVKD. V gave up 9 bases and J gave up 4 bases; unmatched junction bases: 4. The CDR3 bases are TGTGCCATTGGACAGGGAAGCACTGAAGCTTTCTTT. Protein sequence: CAIGQGSTEAFF.

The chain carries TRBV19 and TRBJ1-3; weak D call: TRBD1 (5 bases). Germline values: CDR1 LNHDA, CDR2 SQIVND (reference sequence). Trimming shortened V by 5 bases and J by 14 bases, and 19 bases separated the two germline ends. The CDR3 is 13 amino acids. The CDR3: CASSVGREAPLYF. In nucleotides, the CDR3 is TGTGCCAGTAGTGTGGGCAGGGAAGCCCCTCTATATTTT.

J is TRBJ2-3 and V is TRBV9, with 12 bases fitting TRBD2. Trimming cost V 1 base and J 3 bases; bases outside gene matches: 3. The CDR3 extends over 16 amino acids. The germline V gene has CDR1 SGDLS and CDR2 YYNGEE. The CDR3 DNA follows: TGTGCCAGCAGCGTACTAGCGGGAGGGAGGACAGATACGCAGTATTTT. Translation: CASSVLAGGRTDTQYF.

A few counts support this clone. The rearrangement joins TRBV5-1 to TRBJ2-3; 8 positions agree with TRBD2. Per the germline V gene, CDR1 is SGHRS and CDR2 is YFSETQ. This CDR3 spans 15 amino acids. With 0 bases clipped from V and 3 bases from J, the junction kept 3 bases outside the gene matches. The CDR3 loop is CASSLEPGGTDTQYF. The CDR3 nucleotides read TGCGCCAGCAGCTTGGAACCGGGAGGGACAGATACGCAGTATTTT.

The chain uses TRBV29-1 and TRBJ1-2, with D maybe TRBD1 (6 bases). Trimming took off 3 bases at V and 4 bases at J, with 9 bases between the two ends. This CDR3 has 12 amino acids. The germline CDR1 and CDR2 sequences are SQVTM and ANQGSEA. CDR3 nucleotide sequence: TGCAGCGTTGAGGGGACACCCTATGGCTACACCTTC. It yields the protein CSVEGTPYGYTF.

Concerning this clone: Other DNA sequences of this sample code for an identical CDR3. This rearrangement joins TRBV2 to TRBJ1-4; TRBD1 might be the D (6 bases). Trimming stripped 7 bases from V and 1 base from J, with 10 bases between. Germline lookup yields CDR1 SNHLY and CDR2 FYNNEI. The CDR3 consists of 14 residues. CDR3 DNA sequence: TGTGCCAGCATCGACAGGAGAACTAATGAAAAACTGTTTTTT. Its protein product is CASIDRRTNEKLFF.

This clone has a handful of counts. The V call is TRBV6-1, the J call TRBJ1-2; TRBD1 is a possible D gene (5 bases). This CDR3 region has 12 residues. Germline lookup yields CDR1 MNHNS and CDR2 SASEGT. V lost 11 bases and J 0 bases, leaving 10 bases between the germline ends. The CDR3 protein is CASGHPNYGYTF. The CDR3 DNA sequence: TGTGCCTCCGGACACCCTAACTATGGCTACACCTTC.

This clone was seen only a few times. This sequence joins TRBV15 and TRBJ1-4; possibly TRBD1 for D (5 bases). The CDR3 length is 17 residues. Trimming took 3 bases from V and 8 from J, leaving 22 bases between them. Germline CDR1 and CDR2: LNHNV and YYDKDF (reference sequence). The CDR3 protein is CATSREGPGTGLEKLFF. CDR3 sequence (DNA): TGTGCCACCAGCAGGGAGGGACCCGGGACCGGGCTCGAAAAACTGTTTTTT.